The source of this T cell receptor beta chain is a study of OX40 agonist ivuxolimab in advanced cancers. Profiling relied on immunoSEQ multiplex PCR, and the TCRdb table lists in-frame clones only, not all of them. The table includes roughly 40,000 clones, roughly nine tenths detected once. V gave up 0 bases and J gave up 6 bases, with 15 bases separating them. Germline CDR1 and CDR2: SGDLS and YYNGEE. The CDR3 sequence is 16 residues long. On cycle 4 day 1 and cycle 7 day 1, as well as at baseline, blood was sampled. This clone was observed once. The specimen was CD4+ or CD8+ T cells sorted from blood, collected in a trial of the OX40 agonist ivuxolimab. The clonotype originates from an adult with an advanced solid tumor such as melanoma, head and neck, liver or kidney cancer. The V gene is TRBV9, the J gene TRBJ2-2, with D possibly TRBD1 on 6 matching bases. CDR3 DNA: TGTGCCAGCAGCGTAGTGGCAGGGGTCGACTCCGGGGAGCTGTTTTTT. The encoded protein is CASSVVAGVDSGELFF.